One and the same sample provided the 3 T cell receptor beta chains below, sequenced in a study of blood T cell repertoires in COVID-19. Clones were read by immunoSEQ multiplex PCR, and TCRdb kept only the in-frame ones, dropping some. The sample lists 150,000 to 200,000 clones; about 89% were seen once. Sample: peripheral blood. The receptor source for this set is a man aged 18-30 years who had recovered from COVID-19.

This rearrangement joins TRBV29-1 to TRBJ1-1, with a possible D match to TRBD1 (5 bases). CDR3 length equals 12 residues. V was pared by 7 bases and J by 0 bases, with 9 bases between. CDR1 and CDR2 from the germline V gene are SQVTM and ANQGSEA. The CDR3 spells CSAIRVNTEAFF. The CDR3, as DNA: TGCAGCGCTATCAGGGTGAACACTGAAGCTTTCTTT.

This rearrangement joins TRBV6-1 to TRBJ2-7; 7 bases agree with TRBD2. Germline-derived CDR1 and CDR2 are MNHNS and SASEGT. The CDR3 length is 15 residues. Trimming took 1 base from V and 2 from J; bases not matched to a gene: 5. CDR3 DNA sequence: TGTGCCAGCAGTGAAGAAATGGCGGGGGCCTACGAGCAGTACTTC. Its protein is CASSEEMAGAYEQYF.

The J gene is TRBJ2-7, the V gene TRBV27; D gene ambiguous. The V and J ends lost 0 bases and 7 bases respectively, with 19 bases between them. CDR3 length equals 16 residues. CDR1 is MNHEY, CDR2 SMNVEV, per germline (reference sequence). The CDR3 loop is CASSLSAVRGFGEQYF. Written as DNA, the CDR3 is TGTGCCAGCAGTTTATCGGCGGTTCGCGGATTTGGGGAGCAGTACTTC.